This T cell receptor (beta chain) was found in a study of human T cells and chemical hapten exposure. TCRdb passed the RACE reads through MiXCR, listing each CDR3 protein once. The sample shows more than 250,000 distinct CDR3 sequences, about 8.1% of them seen only once. CDR1 and CDR2 (germline): SGHRS, YFSETQ. This CDR3 spans 15 amino acids. Trimming took 5 bases from V and 0 from J; bases not matched to a gene: 5. Time point reported: pre-sensitization, week 0. Treatment: therapeutic diphenylcyclopropenone sensitization with weekly scalp DPC. The chain links TRBV5-1 to TRBJ2-1, with 7 bases fitting TRBD2. Sequenced here: whole blood, sampled in connection with sensitization to the hapten diphenylcyclopropenone (DPC). This clonotype was obtained from a woman aged 40-49 years with alopecia areata. Some clones in this sample may be carry-over from other donors' samples. In DNA form, the CDR3 reads TGCGCCAGCAGTGGCGGGGGAAACTCCTACAATGAGCAGTTCTTC. This sequence encodes CASSGGGNSYNEQFF.